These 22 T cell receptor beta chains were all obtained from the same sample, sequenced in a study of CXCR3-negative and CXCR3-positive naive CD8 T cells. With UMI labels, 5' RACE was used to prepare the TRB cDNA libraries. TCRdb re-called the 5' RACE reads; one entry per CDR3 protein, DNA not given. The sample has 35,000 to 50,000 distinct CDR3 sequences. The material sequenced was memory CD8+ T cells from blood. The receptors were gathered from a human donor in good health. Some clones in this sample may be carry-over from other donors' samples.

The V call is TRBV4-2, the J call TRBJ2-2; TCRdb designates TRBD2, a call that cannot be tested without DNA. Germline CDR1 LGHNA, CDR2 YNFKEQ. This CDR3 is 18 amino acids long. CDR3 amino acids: CASSPITSGLADTGELFF.

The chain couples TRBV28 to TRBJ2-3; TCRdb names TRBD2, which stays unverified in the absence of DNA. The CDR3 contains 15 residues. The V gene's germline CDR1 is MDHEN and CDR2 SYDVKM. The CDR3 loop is CASRASGGATDTQYF.

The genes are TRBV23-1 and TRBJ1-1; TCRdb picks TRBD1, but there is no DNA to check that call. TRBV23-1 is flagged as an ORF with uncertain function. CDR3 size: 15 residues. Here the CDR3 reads CASSQTGYWVTEAFF.

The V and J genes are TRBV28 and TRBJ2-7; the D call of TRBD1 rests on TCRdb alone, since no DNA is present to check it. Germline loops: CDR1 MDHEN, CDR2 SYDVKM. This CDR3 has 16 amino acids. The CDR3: CASSLRRSLSPHEQYF.

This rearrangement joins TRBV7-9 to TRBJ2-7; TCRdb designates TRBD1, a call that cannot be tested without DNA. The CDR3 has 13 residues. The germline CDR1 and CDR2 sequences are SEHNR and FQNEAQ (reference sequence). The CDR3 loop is CASNPAGGLEQYF.

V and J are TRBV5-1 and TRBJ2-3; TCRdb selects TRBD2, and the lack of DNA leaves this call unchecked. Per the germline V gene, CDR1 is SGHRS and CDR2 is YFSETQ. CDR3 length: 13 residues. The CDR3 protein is CASRRDVTDTQYF. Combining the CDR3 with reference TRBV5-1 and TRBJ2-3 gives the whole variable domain KAGVTQTPRYLIKTRGQQVTLSCSPISGHRSVSWYQQTPGQGLQFLFEYFSETQRNKGNFPGRFSGRQFSNSRSEMNVSTLELGDSALYLCASRRDVTDTQYFGPGTRLTVL.

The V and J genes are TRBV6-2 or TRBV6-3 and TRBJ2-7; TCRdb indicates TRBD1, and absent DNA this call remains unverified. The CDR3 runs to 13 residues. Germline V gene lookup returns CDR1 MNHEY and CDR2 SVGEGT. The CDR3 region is CASAGLPPREQYF.

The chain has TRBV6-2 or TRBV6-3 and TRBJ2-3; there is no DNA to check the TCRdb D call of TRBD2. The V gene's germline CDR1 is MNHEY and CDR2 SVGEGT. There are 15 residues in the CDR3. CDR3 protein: CASSGTSGHTDTQYF.

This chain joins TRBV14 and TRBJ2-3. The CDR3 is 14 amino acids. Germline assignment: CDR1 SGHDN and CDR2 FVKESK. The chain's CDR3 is CASSQGFSTDTQYF.

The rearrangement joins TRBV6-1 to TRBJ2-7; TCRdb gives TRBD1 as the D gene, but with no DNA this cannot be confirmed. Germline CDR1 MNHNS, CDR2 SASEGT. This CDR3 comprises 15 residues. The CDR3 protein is CASSESGTGGYERYF.

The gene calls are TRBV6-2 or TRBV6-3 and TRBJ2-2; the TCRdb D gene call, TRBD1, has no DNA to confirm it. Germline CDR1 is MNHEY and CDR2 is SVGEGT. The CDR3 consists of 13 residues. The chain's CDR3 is CASNTGDSGELFF.

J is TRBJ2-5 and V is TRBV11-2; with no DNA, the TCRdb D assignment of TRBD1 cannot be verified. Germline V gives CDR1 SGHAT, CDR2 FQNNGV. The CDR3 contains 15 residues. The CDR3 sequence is CASSPRDRDQETQYF.

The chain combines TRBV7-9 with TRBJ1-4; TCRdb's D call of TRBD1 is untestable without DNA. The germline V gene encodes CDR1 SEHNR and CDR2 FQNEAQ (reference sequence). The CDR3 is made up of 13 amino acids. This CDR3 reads CASSGGPNEKLFF. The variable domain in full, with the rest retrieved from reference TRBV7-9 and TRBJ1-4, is DTGVSQNPRHKITKRGQNVTFRCDPISEHNRLYWYRQTLGQGPEFLTYFQNEAQLEKSRLLSDRFSAERPKGSFSTLEIQRTEQGDSAMYLCASSGGPNEKLFFGSGTQLSVL.

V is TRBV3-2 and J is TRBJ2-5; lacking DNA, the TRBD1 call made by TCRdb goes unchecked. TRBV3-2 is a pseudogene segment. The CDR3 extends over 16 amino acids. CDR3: CASSGAGGDQKETQYF.

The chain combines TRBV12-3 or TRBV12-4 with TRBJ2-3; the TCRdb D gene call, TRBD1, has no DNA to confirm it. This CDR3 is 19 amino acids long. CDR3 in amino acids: CASSLFIEVGAPSTDTQYF.

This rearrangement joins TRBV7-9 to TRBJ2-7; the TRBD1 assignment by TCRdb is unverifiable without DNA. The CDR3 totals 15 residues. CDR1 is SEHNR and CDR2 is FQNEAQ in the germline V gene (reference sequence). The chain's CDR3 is CASSLEGGSSYEQYF.

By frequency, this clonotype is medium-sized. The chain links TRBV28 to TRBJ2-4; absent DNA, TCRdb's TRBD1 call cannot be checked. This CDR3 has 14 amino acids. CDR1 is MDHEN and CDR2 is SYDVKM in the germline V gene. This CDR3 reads CASSWRQGKNIQYF.

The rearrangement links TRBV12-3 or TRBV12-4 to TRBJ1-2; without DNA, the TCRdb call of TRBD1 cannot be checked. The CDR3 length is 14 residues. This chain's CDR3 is CASSDRGGGYGYTF.

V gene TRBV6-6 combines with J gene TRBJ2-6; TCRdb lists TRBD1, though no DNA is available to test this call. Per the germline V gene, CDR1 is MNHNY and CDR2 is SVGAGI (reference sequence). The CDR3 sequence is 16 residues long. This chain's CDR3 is CASSYTGWTGANVLTF.

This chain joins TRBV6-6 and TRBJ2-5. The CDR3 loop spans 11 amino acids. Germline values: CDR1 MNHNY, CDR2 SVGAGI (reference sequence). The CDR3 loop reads CASSYGETQYF.

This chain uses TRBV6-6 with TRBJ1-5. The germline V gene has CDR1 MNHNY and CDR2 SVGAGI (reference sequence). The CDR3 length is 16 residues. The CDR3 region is CASSPTASLSNQPQHF.

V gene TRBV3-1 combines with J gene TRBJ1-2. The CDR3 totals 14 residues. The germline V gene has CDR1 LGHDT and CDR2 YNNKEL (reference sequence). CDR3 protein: CASSQVRVMDGYTF.